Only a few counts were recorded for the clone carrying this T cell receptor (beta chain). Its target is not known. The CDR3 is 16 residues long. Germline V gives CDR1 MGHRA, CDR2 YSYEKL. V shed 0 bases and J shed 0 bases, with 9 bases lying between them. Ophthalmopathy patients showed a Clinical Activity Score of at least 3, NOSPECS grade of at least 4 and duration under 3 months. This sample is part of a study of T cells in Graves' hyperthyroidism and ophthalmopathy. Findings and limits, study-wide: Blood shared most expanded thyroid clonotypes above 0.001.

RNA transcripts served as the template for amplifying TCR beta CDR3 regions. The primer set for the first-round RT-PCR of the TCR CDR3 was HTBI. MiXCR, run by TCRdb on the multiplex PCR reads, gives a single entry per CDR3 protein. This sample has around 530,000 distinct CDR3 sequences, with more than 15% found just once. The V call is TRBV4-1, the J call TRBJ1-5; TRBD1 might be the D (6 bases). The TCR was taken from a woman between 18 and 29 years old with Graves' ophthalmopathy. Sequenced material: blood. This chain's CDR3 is CASSQDWTDSNQPQHF. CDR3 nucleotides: TGCGCCAGCAGCCAAGATTGGACAGATAGCAATCAGCCCCAGCATTTT.